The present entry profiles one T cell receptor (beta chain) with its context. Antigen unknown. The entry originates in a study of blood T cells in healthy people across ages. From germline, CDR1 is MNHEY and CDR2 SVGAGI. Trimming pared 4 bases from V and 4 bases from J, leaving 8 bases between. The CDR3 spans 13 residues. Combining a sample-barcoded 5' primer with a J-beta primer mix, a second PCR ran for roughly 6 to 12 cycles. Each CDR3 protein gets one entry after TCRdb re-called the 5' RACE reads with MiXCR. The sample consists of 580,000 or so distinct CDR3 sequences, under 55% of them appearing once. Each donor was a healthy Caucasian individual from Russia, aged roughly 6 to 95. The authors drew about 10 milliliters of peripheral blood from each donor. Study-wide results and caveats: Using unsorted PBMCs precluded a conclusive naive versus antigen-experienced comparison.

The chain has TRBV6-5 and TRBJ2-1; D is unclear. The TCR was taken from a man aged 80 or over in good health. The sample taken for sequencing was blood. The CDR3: CASSFLRYNEQFF. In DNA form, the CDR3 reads TGTGCCAGCAGTTTTCTCAGATACAATGAGCAGTTCTTC.